This is a list of T cell receptor beta chains from one sample in a study of CD4 T cells in relation to SARS-CoV-2 and coronaviruses. Antigens for these TCRs are unknown. Sequencing used immunoSEQ multiplex PCR; TCRdb keeps in-frame clones, though not all of them. Of about 23,000 clones listed, 75% to 85% are singletons. Source material: CD4+ T cells from PBMCs, cultured in vitro. These receptors came from a human donor in good health. Both conserved end residues are part of each CDR3. Fields, in order: clone size, J gene, V gene, D gene, CDR3 protein, CDR3 DNA. D genes are given only for firm matches. Size values are once, few and many counts, or a class for expanded clones, and some rows have none.

once | TRBJ1-5 | TRBV2 | - | CASSDEQLNQPQHF | TGTGCCAGCAGTGATGAACAGCTCAATCAGCCCCAGCATTTT
- | TRBJ1-2 | TRBV21-1 | - | CASSKSVGGYTF | TGTGCCAGCAGCAAGTCAGTAGGTGGCTACACCTTC
- | TRBJ1-5 | TRBV19 | - | CASKISGSWRSQPQHF | TGTGCCAGTAAAATTTCGGGATCGTGGAGGAGTCAGCCCCAGCATTTT
- | TRBJ2-5 | TRBV6-5 | TRBD1 | CASSYSIWTGMQTQYF | TGTGCCAGCAGTTACTCGATTTGGACAGGGATGCAGACCCAGTACTTC
- | TRBJ2-1 | TRBV12-3/TRBV12-4 | - | CASSYHNEQFF | TGTGCCAGCAGCTATCACAATGAGCAGTTCTTC
- | TRBJ2-7 | TRBV6-5 | TRBD2 | CASSYEREAYYEQYF | TGTGCCAGCAGTTACGAGCGGGAGGCATACTACGAGCAGTACTTC
- | TRBJ2-1 | TRBV24-1 | TRBD2 | CATSDSGLAGGNEQFF | TGTGCCACCAGTGATTCGGGACTAGCGGGAGGCAATGAGCAGTTCTTC
once | TRBJ2-1 | TRBV5-4 | TRBD2 | CASSGAGGPGNEQFF | TGTGCCAGCAGCGGGGCGGGAGGGCCGGGCAATGAGCAGTTCTTC
once | TRBJ2-3 | TRBV7-3 | TRBD2 | CASSLNPAAGGQDTQYF | TGTGCCAGCAGCTTAAACCCCGCAGCGGGAGGGCAAGATACGCAGTATTTT
- | TRBJ1-4 | TRBV5-1 | TRBD1 | CASSETGEVREKLFF | TGCGCCAGCAGCGAAACAGGGGAGGTTCGAGAAAAACTGTTTTTT
- | TRBJ2-5 | TRBV30 | - | CAWNGLQETQYF | TGTGCCTGGAACGGACTCCAAGAGACCCAGTACTTC
- | TRBJ2-5 | TRBV19 | - | CASSIVGTGGTQYF | TGTGCCAGTAGTATAGTCGGTACGGGGGGCACCCAGTACTTC
- | TRBJ2-7 | TRBV7-9 | - | CASSLDLGGAHEQYF | TGTGCCAGCAGCTTAGATCTGGGGGGCGCGCACGAGCAGTACTTC
- | TRBJ2-2 | TRBV18 | - | CASSPQSSATGELFF | TGTGCCAGCTCACCACAATCTAGCGCCACCGGGGAGCTGTTTTTT
- | TRBJ1-3 | TRBV11-2 | - | CASSLGLTGNTIYF | TGTGCCAGCAGCTTAGGCCTTACTGGAAACACCATATATTTT
- | TRBJ2-3 | TRBV20-1 | - | CSARVGDTQYF | TGCAGTGCTAGAGTGGGAGATACGCAGTATTTT
- | TRBJ2-2 | TRBV7-3 | - | CASSVPGGELFF | TGTGCCAGCAGCGTCCCGGGCGGGGAGCTGTTTTTT
- | TRBJ2-2 | TRBV5-1 | TRBD2 | CASSRSGRATGELFF | TGCGCCAGCAGCCGTAGCGGGAGGGCCACCGGGGAGCTGTTTTTT
- | TRBJ2-5 | TRBV19 | - | CASSSGTRPQETQYF | TGTGCCAGTAGTTCGGGGACAAGGCCGCAAGAGACCCAGTACTTC
- | TRBJ2-1 | TRBV3-1/TRBV3-2 | - | CASSQPTWAYNEQFF | TGTGCCAGCAGCCAACCGACGTGGGCCTACAATGAGCAGTTCTTC
- | TRBJ1-5 | TRBV6-5 | - | CASTFGVQPQHF | TGTGCCAGCACCTTCGGGGTTCAGCCCCAGCATTTT
- | TRBJ2-1 | TRBV10-3 | - | CAISESRLALNNEQFF | TGTGCCATCAGTGAGTCACGCCTAGCGCTGAACAATGAGCAGTTCTTC
few | TRBJ1-1 | TRBV30 | TRBD1 | CAWGKDRRTEAFF | TGTGCCTGGGGAAAGGACAGGAGGACTGAAGCTTTCTTT
- | TRBJ1-1 | TRBV5-1 | - | CASSLTGLRAEAFF | TGCGCCAGCAGCTTGACAGGGCTTAGGGCTGAAGCTTTCTTT
- | TRBJ2-4 | TRBV11-2 | TRBD2 | CASRVWGGREQNIQYF | TGTGCCAGCAGAGTATGGGGAGGGAGGGAACAAAACATTCAGTACTTC
- | TRBJ1-2 | TRBV19 | TRBD1 | CASSPGQPWVDYGYTF | TGTGCCAGTAGTCCGGGACAGCCCTGGGTAGACTATGGCTACACCTTC
few | TRBJ1-1 | TRBV6-5 | TRBD1 | CASGQDGADTEAFF | TGTGCCAGCGGACAGGACGGCGCAGACACTGAAGCTTTCTTT
- | TRBJ1-2 | TRBV29-1 | TRBD1 | CSVSRDRGDYGYTF | TGCAGCGTTAGCCGGGACAGGGGTGACTATGGCTACACCTTC
- | TRBJ1-5 | TRBV7-9 | - | CASSLTQSNQPQHF | TGTGCCAGCAGCTTAACTCAGAGCAATCAGCCCCAGCATTTT
- | TRBJ2-2 | TRBV7-9 | - | CASSLKVTGELFF | TGTGCCAGCAGCTTAAAAGTAACCGGGGAGCTGTTTTTT
- | TRBJ1-1 | TRBV11-1 | TRBD1 | CASSLVTGGPNTEAFF | TGTGCCAGCAGCTTAGTGACAGGGGGCCCGAACACTGAAGCTTTCTTT
- | TRBJ1-5 | TRBV6-5 | - | CASRGGGSNQPQHF | TGTGCCTCCAGGGGTGGGGGTAGCAATCAGCCCCAGCATTTT
- | TRBJ2-7 | TRBV2 | - | CASSAAYEQYF | TGTGCCAGCAGTGCCGCCTACGAGCAGTACTTC
few | TRBJ1-1 | TRBV30 | - | CAWSVRRASTNTEAFF | TGTGCCTGGAGTGTACGAAGAGCATCTACGAACACTGAAGCTTTCTTT
- | TRBJ2-7 | TRBV2 | TRBD2 | CASRASGGRYEQYF | TGTGCCAGCAGAGCTAGCGGGGGGCGCTACGAGCAGTACTTC
- | TRBJ2-2 | TRBV7-8 | TRBD1 | CASSPRPGQAITGELFF | TGTGCCAGCAGCCCAAGGCCGGGACAGGCGATTACCGGGGAGCTGTTTTTT
- | TRBJ1-6 | TRBV12-3/TRBV12-4 | - | CASSLWGESLHF | TGTGCCAGCAGTTTATGGGGGGAATCCCTCCACTTT
- | TRBJ1-6 | TRBV5-1 | - | CASSSGLGDNSPLHF | TGCGCCAGCAGCTCGGGATTGGGAGACAATTCACCCCTCCACTTT
- | TRBJ1-4 | TRBV6-2/TRBV6-3 | TRBD1 | CASSYPGQGSEKLFF | TGTGCCAGCAGTTACCCTGGACAGGGTAGCGAAAAACTGTTTTTT
- | TRBJ1-2 | TRBV6-1 | - | CASSEDGRYGYTF | TGTGCCAGCAGTGAAGACGGCCGCTATGGCTACACCTTC
- | TRBJ1-5 | TRBV12-5 | - | CASGLVRRTDTSNQPQHF | TGTGCTAGTGGTTTGGTCCGACGCACCGACACGAGCAATCAGCCCCAGCATTTT
- | TRBJ1-1 | TRBV4-1 | TRBD1 | CASSQAGQGVMNTEAFF | TGCGCCAGCAGCCAAGCGGGACAGGGTGTCATGAACACTGAAGCTTTCTTT
- | TRBJ2-5 | TRBV12-3/TRBV12-4 | - | CASSSGLGTQYF | TGTGCCAGCAGTTCAGGATTGGGGACCCAGTACTTC
- | TRBJ2-1 | TRBV28 | TRBD2 | CASSLSSGAGGQFF | TGTGCCAGCAGTTTAAGTAGCGGGGCCGGGGGGCAGTTCTTC
- | TRBJ2-1 | TRBV3-1/TRBV3-2 | TRBD2 | CASSPREGGNNEQFF | TGTGCCAGCAGCCCGCGGGAGGGTGGGAACAATGAGCAGTTCTTC
- | TRBJ1-3 | TRBV5-1 | TRBD1 | CASSLGVWTGGERFGNTIYF | TGCGCCAGCAGCTTGGGGGTTTGGACAGGGGGCGAAAGATTTGGAAACACCATATATTTT
- | TRBJ2-5 | TRBV5-1 | - | CASSLAGGGPQETQYF | TGCGCCAGCAGCTTGGCCGGGGGCGGTCCACAAGAGACCCAGTACTTC
- | TRBJ2-3 | TRBV5-1 | - | CASSLGGGPDTQYF | TGCGCCAGCAGCTTGGGGGGGGGCCCAGATACGCAGTATTTT
few | TRBJ1-5 | TRBV6-5 | TRBD1 | CASSRQGYNQPQHF | TGTGCCAGCAGTCGACAGGGGTACAATCAGCCCCAGCATTTT
- | TRBJ2-3 | TRBV6-4 | - | CASSDGSTDTQYF | TGTGCCAGCAGTGACGGGAGCACAGATACGCAGTATTTT
- | TRBJ1-4 | TRBV5-5 | - | CASSTGPPNEKLFF | TGTGCCAGCAGTACAGGGCCCCCAAATGAAAAACTGTTTTTT
- | TRBJ1-6 | TRBV6-5 | - | CAILGASTDSPLHF | TGTGCCATCCTCGGAGCCAGCACCGATTCACCCCTCCACTTT
- | TRBJ1-3 | TRBV28 | - | CASSSSSVPSGNTIYF | TGTGCCAGCAGCTCTTCCTCCGTTCCCTCTGGAAACACCATATATTTT